This TCR beta chain was identified during a study of blood T cell repertoires in COVID-19. Study-wide context: Samples representing acute and convalescent COVID-19 were sourced from the United States, Italy and Spain.

Germline V gene data show CDR1 as LNHDA and CDR2 as SQIVND (reference sequence). The V and J ends lost 6 bases and 3 bases, in that order; junction bases with no gene match: 8. The CDR3 spans 15 residues. This clone was found a few times. Original analysis: Cell counts per sample came from amplifying reference gene primers. Measured with immunoSEQ multiplex PCR; TCRdb has only the in-frame clones, and not every one. V and J calls and clone size are copied from that table; D and trimming were computed from the DNA. The sample yields under 200,000 clones, about four fifths seen once. The source material was peripheral blood. The chain combines TRBV19 with TRBJ1-1, with 9 bases lining up with TRBD1. The clonotype originates from a human donor with acute or convalescent COVID-19. The donor label of this sample is uncertain. CDR3 coding DNA: TGTGCCAGTAGCCGGACAGGGGTAGGAGACACTGAAGCTTTCTTT. Translating gives CASSRTGVGDTEAFF.